Below, 10 T cell receptor beta chains from the same sample are listed, as sequenced in a study of Graves' ophthalmopathy and Graves' hyperthyroidism. CDR3 regions of TCR beta were amplified from RNA transcripts. Investigators did first-round RT-PCR with HTBI primers, then second-round multiplex PCR. TCRdb used MiXCR to reprocess the multiplex PCR reads, holding one entry per CDR3 protein. The table has some 400,000 distinct CDR3 sequences, approximately 20% seen once. The sample consisted of peripheral blood. These receptors all stem from a woman aged 18-29 years with Graves' ophthalmopathy.

This clonotype has more than one count but fewer than ten. The V gene is TRBV6-1, the J gene TRBJ1-6, with no clear D. This CDR3 is 12 amino acids long. Trimming pared 4 bases from V and 13 bases from J, leaving 11 bases between. Germline lookup yields CDR1 MNHNS and CDR2 SASEGT. The CDR3 region is CASSVGPPPLHF. In nucleotides, the CDR3 is TGTGCCAGCAGTGTTGGACCTCCGCCCCTCCACTTT.

This clonotype was counted many times. The chain carries TRBV7-9 and TRBJ2-7; 10 bases are shared with TRBD2. V shed 5 bases and J 6 bases; nucleotides not matched to a gene: 10. This CDR3 region has 15 residues. Germline V gene sequence: CDR1 SEHNR, CDR2 FQNEAQ (reference sequence). DNA of the CDR3: TGTGCCAGCAGCACCCGACTAGCGGGCACGGGCGAGCAGTACTTC. It codes for CASSTRLAGTGEQYF. Full variable domain (remainder filled in from reference TRBV7-9 and TRBJ2-7): DTGVSQNPRHKITKRGQNVTFRCDPISEHNRLYWYRQTLGQGPEFLTYFQNEAQLEKSRLLSDRFSAERPKGSFSTLEIQRTEQGDSAMYLCASSTRLAGTGEQYFGPGTRLTVT.

This clonotype was seen more than once but under ten times. The chain uses TRBV20-1 and TRBJ2-7; D may be TRBD1 or TRBD2 (5 bases each). The V gene's germline CDR1 is DFQATT and CDR2 SNEGSKA (reference sequence). V was clipped by 2 bases and J by 2 bases, with 16 bases between them. There are 15 residues in the CDR3. CDR3 sequence (DNA): TGCAGTGCTAGACAAGGGACCCCGCCTCCCTACGAGCAGTACTTC. Translation gives CSARQGTPPPYEQYF.

This clonotype was counted ten times or more. The chain carries TRBV24-1 and TRBJ1-1; D unresolved. The germline V and J ends were trimmed by 6 bases and 0 bases, with 10 bases remaining between them. Per germline, CDR1 KGHDR and CDR2 SFDVKD. The CDR3 runs 14 residues. CDR3: CATSPNTMNTEAFF. The CDR3 coding sequence is TGTGCCACCAGTCCAAATACGATGAACACTGAAGCTTTCTTT.

This clonotype was seen repeatedly, ten times or more. This chain links TRBV7-3 with TRBJ1-2; 10 positions match TRBD1. Germline V lookup: CDR1 SGHTA, CDR2 FQGTGA. Losses at the gene ends were 1 base for V and 3 bases for J; bases not matched to a gene: 20. The CDR3 runs 21 residues. CDR3 nucleotide sequence: TGTGCCAGCAGCTTAAAGTCCCCCGGGACAGGGGCTTCTGGACGAGACTATGGCTACACCTTC. Translating it yields CASSLKSPGTGASGRDYGYTF.

This clonotype was picked up many times. This chain joins TRBV11-2 and TRBJ2-5, with D perhaps TRBD2 (5 bases). Germline CDR1 is SGHAT and CDR2 is FQNNGV. V lost 2 bases, J lost 4 bases, and 14 bases lay in between. This CDR3 has 15 amino acids. The CDR3 reads CASSLSGLAGETQYF. The CDR3 DNA reads TGTGCCAGCAGCTTATCCGGACTCGCGGGAGAGACCCAGTACTTC.

This clonotype has at least ten counts. The chain links TRBV27 to TRBJ1-6; D is unclear. The CDR3 loop spans 15 amino acids. V was trimmed by 4 bases and J by 7 bases, leaving 14 bases between them. Per germline, CDR1 MNHEY and CDR2 SMNVEV (reference sequence). The CDR3 nucleotides read TGTGCCAGCAGTTGGAAGGGCGCGGGAAATTCACCCCTCCACTTT. Residues: CASSWKGAGNSPLHF.

This clonotype came up many times. The CDR3 is CASSSAPSGNTIYF. The CDR3 nucleotides read TGTGCCAGCAGTTCCGCACCCTCTGGAAACACCATATATTTT. The chain joins TRBV6-5 to TRBJ1-3; D uncertain. The V and J ends lost 4 bases and 0 bases respectively, with 7 bases between them. Germline V gene data show CDR1 as MNHEY and CDR2 as SVGAGI. CDR3 length: 14 residues.

This clonotype was detected ten times or more. The V gene is TRBV18, the J gene TRBJ2-7; D not resolved. Germline CDR1 is KGHSH and CDR2 is LQKENI. The CDR3 runs 13 residues. Between the trimmed V and J ends, which lost 6 bases and 3 bases, there was a span of 12 bases. The CDR3 reads CASSMGFDYEQYF. The CDR3 DNA follows: TGTGCCAGCTCCATGGGATTCGACTACGAGCAGTACTTC.

In its sample, this clonotype was seen many times. The rearrangement links TRBV13 to TRBJ2-7; D uncertain. Germline V gene data show CDR1 as PRHDT and CDR2 as FYEKMQ (reference sequence). The CDR3 is 14 residues long. V lost 7 bases and J 4 bases, leaving 17 bases between the germline ends. CDR3 region: CASNLGNNQYEQYF. For the CDR3, the DNA is TGTGCCAGCAACCTGGGGAACAATCAGTACGAGCAGTACTTC.